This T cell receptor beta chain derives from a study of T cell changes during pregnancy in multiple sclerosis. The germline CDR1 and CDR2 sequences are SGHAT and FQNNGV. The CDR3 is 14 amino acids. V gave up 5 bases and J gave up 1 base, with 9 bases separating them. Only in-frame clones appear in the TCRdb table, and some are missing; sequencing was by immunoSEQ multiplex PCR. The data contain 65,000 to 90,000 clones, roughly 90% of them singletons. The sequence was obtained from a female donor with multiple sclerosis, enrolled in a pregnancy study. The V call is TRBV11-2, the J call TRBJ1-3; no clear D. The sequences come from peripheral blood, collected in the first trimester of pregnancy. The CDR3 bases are TGTGCCAGCAGCCCCCAGAGGTCTGGAAACACCATATATTTT. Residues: CASSPQRSGNTIYF.